This record concerns one TCR beta chain sequence. This clone's antigen is unknown. Base quality data are lacking; no much larger clone is found one base away. The sample originates from a study of vaccination and CD4 T cells after COVID-19 (dated by TCRdb to the early 2020s). About the full investigation: Every convalescent patient had a positive nasal swab PCR test for SARS-CoV-2, with mild disease in 9 or 10 patients and severe disease in one. The convalescent cohort included six males and four females, with two Hispanic individuals, seven Caucasians, two Asians and one multiracial person. Participants received two doses of either the Pfizer-BioNTech BNT162b2 vaccine (n=8) or the Moderna mRNA-1273 vaccine (n=2). Post-COVID blood samples from convalescent patients were collected a median of around 100 days after diagnosis, with a range of 35 to 161 days. Post-vaccine blood samples were collected a median of approximately eleven weeks after the second vaccine dose, ranging from roughly 12 to 250 days. The cultures were stimulated with overlapping spike peptide pools from SARS-CoV-2 and from the common cold coronaviruses HCoV-NL63, HCoV-OC43 and HCoV-229E. Control cultures used a CEFX viral epitope pool as positive control, an HIV-1 Nef peptide pool as negative control, or no peptide. In roughly eleven COVID-19 convalescent patients and a few infection-naive healthy vaccine recipients, the spike-specific CD4+ TCR repertoire before mRNA vaccination was compared with the repertoire after mRNA vaccination.

In light of the paper, this sample's treatment or condition label describes: roughly 11-day PBMC culture with coronavirus spike peptide pools or control peptides (ViraFEST assay). To expand antigen-specific T cells with peptide pools and then pick out the expanded clonotypes through TCR sequencing, the study relied on the ViraFEST assay. Positive SARS-CoV-2 PCR tests in the convalescent patients dated from March to December 2020, before Alpha, Beta and Delta variants emerged in the United States. About 1.8 million PBMCs per well were cultured in IMDM with 5% human AB serum and about 9.7 IU/ml IL-2, plus 10 ug/ml peptide pools. Half of the culture medium was replaced with fresh IL-2-containing medium on days 3 and 7. After 10 days of culture, CD4+ T cells were isolated by negative selection using the EasySep CD4+ T cell isolation kit. Ficoll-Paque Plus gradient centrifugation was used to isolate PBMCs from whole blood, and the isolated PBMCs were then either used fresh or cryopreserved at -140C. In general, triplicate wells were set up for every culture condition.

Study-level results and caveats: Only a relatively small number of convalescent patients were included in the study, and early timepoints following natural infection were not analyzed. Of the vaccine-specific clones found in convalescent patients, nearly all (304 of 307) were mono-reactive for SARS-CoV-2 spike instead of being cross-reactive with common cold coronaviruses. The median number of SARS-CoV-2-reactive clonotypes rose from around 22 after infection to 38 after vaccination, but the change was not significant. In convalescent patients, a median approximately 83% of post-vaccine SARS-CoV-2-reactive clones were detected only after vaccination, and vaccine-specific priming was suggested by this finding.

Library preparation used PCR. TCR sequencing of DNA from cultured CD4+ T cells used the Oncomine TCR Beta short-read assay at the Johns Hopkins FTIC core. The QIAamp micro DNA kit was used to extract genomic DNA from the cultured CD4+ T cells. The Oncomine TCR Beta libraries from cultured CD4+ T cells were pooled using unique dual indexes and then sequenced on an Illumina iSeq 100. For the original study's pipeline: Non-productive sequences were removed, and CDR3s that did not start with C, did not end with F or W, or were shorter than 7 amino acids were discarded. Antigen-specific clonotypes were identified with the MANAFEST web application by comparing peptide-stimulated wells with reference and other culture wells. Positive clones required FDR below 0.05, an odds ratio above 5, and productive frequency above 0.1% in at least two of three replicate wells. Clonotypes that were significantly expanded in both SARS-CoV-2 spike wells and at least one common cold coronavirus spike condition were defined as cross-reactive. Levenshtein distances (stringdist) and unrooted phylogenetic trees (ape) in R version 3.6.1 were used to assess CDR3 homology. TCRdb trimmed the raw reads at Q25, called clones with MiXCR and kept productive beta chains. CDR3 protein sequences are deduplicated, and each keeps its most common genes and DNA. The V and J calls were not made by the authors but by TCRdb's processing. This sample is represented by fewer than 20,000 distinct CDR3 sequences; just under 30% of them were singletons. The ten largest clonotypes hold approximately 17% of the sample.

CDR1 SQVTM and CDR2 ANQGSEA are derived from the germline V gene. The CDR3 holds 17 amino acids from the cysteine to the phenylalanine. The kept DNA is CDR3 alone, 51 bases in frame from the first base. Between the V and J ends, shortened by 3 bases and 0 bases respectively, the junction contains 18 bases. The sample consisted of cultured CD4+ T cells from blood. The V and J genes are TRBV29-1 and TRBJ2-4; the D region possibly corresponds to TRBD1 (6 bases align). This sequence was found in a human donor with COVID-19. This receptor has the CDR3 CSVEEAGSGVAKNIQYF. The sequenced DNA is TGCAGCGTTGAGGAGGCCGGATCAGGGGTAGCCAAAAACATTCAGTACTTC. The CDR3 plus the reference TRBV29-1 and TRBJ2-4 genes for the other parts give the full variable domain: SAVISQKPSRDICQRGTSLTIQCQVDSQVTMMFWYRQQPGQSLTLIATANQGSEATYESGFVIDKFPISRPNLTFSTLTVSNMSPEDSSIYLCSVEEAGSGVAKNIQYFGAGTRLSVL.